These 21 T cell receptor beta chains share one sample of origin, sequenced in a study of T cells in Graves' hyperthyroidism and ophthalmopathy. From RNA transcripts, TCR beta CDR3 regions were amplified. The TCR CDR3 was amplified in a first-round RT-PCR using the HTBI primer set. Via MiXCR, TCRdb re-called the multiplex PCR reads, giving one row per CDR3 protein. The data show over 700,000 distinct CDR3 sequences, with 35% seen just once and approximately 31% held by the top ten. Specimen: blood. These receptors were taken from a woman aged 40 to 50 with Graves' hyperthyroidism.

This clonotype has only a few counts. This chain joins TRBV5-6 and TRBJ2-2; 12 positions agree with TRBD2. Germline lookup yields CDR1 SGHDT and CDR2 YYEEEE. The length of the CDR3 is 16 residues. With V trimmed by 0 bases and J by 8 bases, 5 bases remained unmatched. Written as DNA, the CDR3 is TGTGCCAGCAGCTTGGCCCTAGCGGGAGGGCCTGGGGAGCTGTTTTTT. It codes for CASSLALAGGPGELFF.

This clonotype occurred a few times. Germline is not matched at one junction end, which may reflect a read error. This sequence joins TRBV7-2 and TRBJ2-7; TRBD2 matches at 8 bases. Germline V gives CDR1 SGHTA, CDR2 FQGNSA. The length of the CDR3 is 16 residues. CDR3 DNA sequence: TGTGCCAACAGCTTAGATCGACCGGGACTAGGTGACAAGCAGTACTTC. Residues: CANSLDRPGLGDKQYF.

V gene TRBV6-6 combines with J gene TRBJ1-3; 7 bases fit TRBD1. Germline loops: CDR1 MNHNY, CDR2 SVGAGI (reference sequence). The V and J ends lost 7 bases and 4 bases, in that order; junction bases with no gene match: 10. There are 15 residues in the CDR3. In DNA form, the CDR3 reads TGTGCCAGCACCAGAGGGGGCGGCCTGGGAAACACCATATATTTT. Translating it yields CASTRGGGLGNTIYF.

J is TRBJ2-5 and V is TRBV6-5; the D gene is possibly TRBD1 (6 bases). The germline gives CDR1 MNHEY, CDR2 SVGAGI. V lost 2 bases and J 0 bases, leaving 19 bases between the germline ends. This CDR3 is built from 18 residues. CDR3 loop: CASSYAAVGGPYQETQYF. The CDR3 DNA follows: TGTGCCAGCAGTTACGCGGCGGTTGGGGGCCCGTACCAAGAGACCCAGTACTTC.

The chain combines TRBV12-3 or TRBV12-4 with TRBJ1-2; 9 bases align to TRBD1. J gave up 3 bases and V 10 bases, and 12 bases lay outside the gene matches. The length of the CDR3 is 15 residues. CDR3 nucleotide sequence: TGTGCCATAGCAAGGGGACAGGGACGAGACTATGGCTACACCTTC. Encoded protein: CAIARGQGRDYGYTF.

This clonotype was observed a few times. J is TRBJ2-2 and V is TRBV7-2; 9 bases align to TRBD1. Germline V gene lookup returns CDR1 SGHTA and CDR2 FQGNSA. The ends lost 4 bases at V and 4 bases at J; junction bases unmatched: 4. The CDR3 is 15 amino acids. CDR3 sequence: CASSYRGQGTGELFF. The CDR3 DNA sequence: TGTGCCAGCAGCTACCGGGGACAGGGCACCGGGGAGCTGTTTTTT.

This clonotype has only one observation. This chain links TRBV15 with TRBJ2-7, with 9 bases identical to TRBD2. With the DNA end fitting TRBJ2-1 better, the J assignment may be wrong. CDR1 and CDR2 from the germline V gene are LNHNV and YYDKDF (reference sequence). The CDR3 is 16 residues long. CDR3 protein: CATSRAGGGVPNEQFF. The CDR3 region has the DNA TGTGCCACCAGCAGAGCGGGCGGGGGGGTTCCGAATGAGCAGTTCTTC.

Only a few counts were recorded for this clonotype. The chain combines TRBV4-3 with TRBJ1-1, with TRBD1 matching 9 bases. The CDR3 covers 14 residues. The V and J ends lost 1 base and 5 bases, in that order; junction bases with no gene match: 2. Germline V gene sequence: CDR1 LGHNA, CDR2 YSLEER. CDR3 DNA: TGCGCCAGCAGCCAAGTGGGGACAGGGACTGAAGCTTTCTTT. Protein product: CASSQVGTGTEAFF.

The rearrangement joins TRBV9 to TRBJ2-2; possible D gene TRBD2, 6 bases. V lost 0 bases to trimming and J lost 0 bases, with 9 bases between them. This CDR3 is built from 16 residues. The V gene's germline CDR1 is SGDLS and CDR2 YYNGEE. CDR3 loop: CASSVVGGANTGELFF. CDR3 DNA: TGTGCCAGCAGCGTAGTAGGAGGGGCGAACACCGGGGAGCTGTTTTTT.

For this clonotype: One end of the junction fails to match germline, which may point to a read error. The chain links TRBV11-2 to TRBJ2-7; 11 positions match TRBD2. Germline lookup yields CDR1 SGHAT and CDR2 FQNNGV. CDR3 length: 15 amino acids. The CDR3 reads CAISPARTSGYEQYF. The CDR3 bases are TGTGCCATCAGCCCCGCCCGGACTAGCGGGTACGAGCAGTACTTC.

This clonotype appeared many times. The J gene is TRBJ1-2, the V gene TRBV10-3, with D unresolved. The CDR3 has 11 amino acids. V was shortened by 9 bases and J by 6 bases, with 11 bases between the two germline ends. Germline CDR1 is ENHRY and CDR2 is SYGVKD. Written as DNA, the CDR3 is TGTGCCATGGTGCCCAATGATGGCTACACCTTC. Translating gives CAMVPNDGYTF.

In its sample, this clonotype was seen a few times. The chain has TRBV7-3 and TRBJ2-3, with 12 bases identical to TRBD2. CDR1 is SGHTA and CDR2 is FQGTGA in the germline V gene. The CDR3 spans 18 residues. V lost 2 bases and J lost 0; bases outside the gene matches: 6. The CDR3 DNA reads TGTGCCAGCAGCTTATACGCTAGCGGGGGGGGTAGCACAGATACGCAGTATTTT. The encoded protein is CASSLYASGGGSTDTQYF.

The V and J genes are TRBV2 and TRBJ1-2; D may be TRBD1 (5 bases). The CDR3 length is 14 residues. Germline V gene data show CDR1 as SNHLY and CDR2 as FYNNEI. The V end lost 7 bases, the J end lost 4 bases, and 16 bases lay between the germline ends. CDR3 sequence reads: CASTPGTSSYGYTF. The CDR3 DNA sequence: TGTGCCAGCACCCCCGGGACTTCGAGCTATGGCTACACCTTC.

The V call is TRBV5-6, the J call TRBJ1-4; D remains unclear. Per the germline V gene, CDR1 is SGHDT and CDR2 is YYEEEE. The CDR3 has 16 amino acids. V was shortened by 1 base and J by 5 bases, with 15 bases between the two germline ends. For the CDR3, the DNA is TGTGCCAGCAGCTTGTCCCGGGCACGGCCGAATGAAAAACTGTTTTTT. Its protein product is CASSLSRARPNEKLFF.

In its sample, this clonotype was seen many times. V is TRBV19 and J is TRBJ1-5, with D possibly matching TRBD1 (5 bases). The CDR3 length is 15 residues. The germline V gene encodes CDR1 LNHDA and CDR2 SQIVND (reference sequence). V lost 5 bases, J lost 2 bases, and 13 bases lay in between. CDR3 sequence reads: CASSALDRGNQPQHF. The CDR3 DNA follows: TGTGCCAGTAGTGCCCTAGACAGAGGCAATCAGCCCCAGCATTTT.

This clonotype was picked up one time. The chain carries TRBV10-3 and TRBJ2-2, with D perhaps matching TRBD2 (5 bases). The germline gives CDR1 ENHRY, CDR2 SYGVKD. This CDR3 spans 11 amino acids. V was shortened by 6 bases and J by 7 bases, with 6 bases between the two germline ends. CDR3 nucleotides: TGTGCCATCAGCGGAGGCGGGGAGCTGTTTTTT. Its protein product is CAISGGGELFF.

This clonotype was counted many times. The chain has TRBV20-1 and TRBJ1-5; D perhaps matches TRBD1 (5 bases). V was pared by 6 bases and J by 0 bases, with 9 bases between. This CDR3 has 13 residues. Germline V CDR1 and CDR2: DFQATT, SNEGSKA (reference sequence). This CDR3 reads CSALQGSNQPQHF. In nucleotides, the CDR3 is TGCAGTGCCTTGCAGGGTAGCAATCAGCCCCAGCATTTT.

A word on this clonotype: This may stem from a read error, because a much larger clone lies one nucleotide away. This chain joins TRBV7-2 and TRBJ2-7; D remains ambiguous. Germline assignment: CDR1 SGHTA and CDR2 FQGNSA. The CDR3 length is 15 residues. V gave up 4 bases and J gave up 3 bases, with 16 bases separating them. CDR3 region: CASSSGPVGFYEQYF. Written as DNA, the CDR3 is TGTGCCAGCAGCTCCGGGCCAGTTGGCTTCTACGAGCAGTACTTC.

J is TRBJ2-7 and V is TRBV27; TRBD2 matches 9 bases. V dropped 5 bases and J dropped 4; count of bases not matched to a gene: 6. The CDR3 runs to 14 residues. CDR1 and CDR2 from the germline V gene are MNHEY and SMNVEV (reference sequence). In nucleotides, the CDR3 is TGTGCCAGCAGTGCCGCGACTAGCGGATACGAGCAGTACTTC. Encoded protein: CASSAATSGYEQYF.

This clonotype was counted at least ten times. The CDR3 sequence is CASSQDSVYGSPLHF. The CDR3 DNA follows: TGCGCCAGCAGCCAAGATAGTGTTTACGGTTCACCCCTCCACTTT. The chain carries TRBV4-1 and TRBJ1-6; D is uncertain. The germline gives CDR1 MGHRA, CDR2 YSYEKL. The V and J ends lost 0 bases and 9 bases respectively, with 12 bases between them. This CDR3 is 15 amino acids long.

There are many counts of this clonotype. The V call is TRBV20-1, the J call TRBJ2-5, with D perhaps TRBD1 (5 bases). The V end lost 3 bases, the J end lost 3 bases, and 8 bases lay between the germline ends. The CDR3 runs to 12 residues. Looked up from germline, CDR1 is DFQATT and CDR2 is SNEGSKA (reference sequence). The CDR3 sequence: CSARGREETQYF. CDR3 in DNA: TGCAGTGCTAGGGGCAGGGAAGAGACCCAGTACTTC.